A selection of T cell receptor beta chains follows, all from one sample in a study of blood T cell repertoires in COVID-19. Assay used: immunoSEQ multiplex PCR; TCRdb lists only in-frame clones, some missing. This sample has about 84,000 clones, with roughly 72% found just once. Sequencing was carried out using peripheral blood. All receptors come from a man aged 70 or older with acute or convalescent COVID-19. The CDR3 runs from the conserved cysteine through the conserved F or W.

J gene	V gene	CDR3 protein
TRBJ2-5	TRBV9	CASERGNGETQYF
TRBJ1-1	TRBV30	CAWTQVEWNTEAFF
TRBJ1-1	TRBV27	CASSLAQMNTEAFF
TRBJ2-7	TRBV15	CATSRGQGFHEQYF
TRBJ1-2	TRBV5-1	CASSSGQGNYGYTF
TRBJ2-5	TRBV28	CASSPNRGWGTQYF
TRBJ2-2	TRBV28	CASSPRTSGRRSSGELFF
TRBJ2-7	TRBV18	CASSPLAGAYEQYF
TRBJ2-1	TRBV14	CASSQEVPDNEQFF
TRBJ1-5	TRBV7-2	CASSLVGQGNQPQHF
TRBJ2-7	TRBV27	CASSGGTEPIYEQYF
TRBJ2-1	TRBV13	CASSLDRGLYNEQFF
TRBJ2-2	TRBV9	CASSVASNTGELFF
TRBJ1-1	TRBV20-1	CSVSRQGAFF
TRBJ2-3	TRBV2	CASSEPGTSGVTDTQYF
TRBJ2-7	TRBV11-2	CASSAASYEQYF
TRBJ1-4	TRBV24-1	CATSDTGGAEREKLFF
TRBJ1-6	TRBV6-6	CASSSGLKDSPLHF
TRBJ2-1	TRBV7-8	CASSLESAGGPNEQFF
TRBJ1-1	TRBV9	CASSADRLGNTEAFF
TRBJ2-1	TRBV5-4	CASSLLAGEEFF
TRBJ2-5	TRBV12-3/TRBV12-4	CASSREFQETQYF
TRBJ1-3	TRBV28	CASSLFKGAGYTIYF
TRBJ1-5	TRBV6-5	CASRTKTGSYQPQHF
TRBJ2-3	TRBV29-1	CSVESVAGSDTQYF
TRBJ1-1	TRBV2	CASRKGQAETEAFF
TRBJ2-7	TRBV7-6	CASSLGTEQYF
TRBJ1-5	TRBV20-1	CSASSTQRGQPQHF
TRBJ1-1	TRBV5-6	CASSLGQGLEAFF
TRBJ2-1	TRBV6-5	CASSSTSGGWDEQFF
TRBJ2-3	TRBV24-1	CATGTHGTDTQYF
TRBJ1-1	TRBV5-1	CASSLTQGPGTEAFF
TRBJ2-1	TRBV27	CASAEGLETYNEQFF
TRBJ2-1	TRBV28	CASSFGDWAGYNEQFF
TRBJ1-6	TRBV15	CATSGRGQYNSPLHF
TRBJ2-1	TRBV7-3	CASSSGQGGEQFF
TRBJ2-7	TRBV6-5	CASRREASGSYEQYF
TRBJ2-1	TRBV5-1	CASSLDGQGKGYEQFF
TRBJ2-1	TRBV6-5	CASSYARTGGDEQFF
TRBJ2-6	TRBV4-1	CASSQFYAPGQGALGANVLTF
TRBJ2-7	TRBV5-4	CASSLAEGAVIRGEQYF
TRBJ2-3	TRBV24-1	CATSDFRTGGADTQYF
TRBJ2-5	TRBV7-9	CASSPQGKGQETQYF
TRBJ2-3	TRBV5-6	CASSLARAYKDADTQYF
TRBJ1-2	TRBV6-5	CASRSGTGINYGYTF
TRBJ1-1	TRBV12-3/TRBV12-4	CASSRVNTEAFF
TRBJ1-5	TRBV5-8	CASSLDRSNQPQHF
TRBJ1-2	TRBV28	CASSLDRSFYGYTF